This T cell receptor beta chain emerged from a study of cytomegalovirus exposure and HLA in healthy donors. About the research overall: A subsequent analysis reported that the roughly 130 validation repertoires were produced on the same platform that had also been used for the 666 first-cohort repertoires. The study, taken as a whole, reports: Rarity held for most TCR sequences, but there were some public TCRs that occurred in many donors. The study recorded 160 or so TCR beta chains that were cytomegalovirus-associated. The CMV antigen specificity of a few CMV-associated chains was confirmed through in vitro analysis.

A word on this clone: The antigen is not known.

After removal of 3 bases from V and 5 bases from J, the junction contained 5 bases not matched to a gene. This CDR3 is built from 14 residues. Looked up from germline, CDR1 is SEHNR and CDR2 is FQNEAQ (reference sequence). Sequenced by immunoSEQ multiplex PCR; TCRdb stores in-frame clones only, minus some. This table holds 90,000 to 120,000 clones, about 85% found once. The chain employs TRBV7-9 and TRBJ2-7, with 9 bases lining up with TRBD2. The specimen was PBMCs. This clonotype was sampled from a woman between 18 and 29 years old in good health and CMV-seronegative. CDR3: CASSFVAGVDEQYF. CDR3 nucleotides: TGTGCCAGCAGCTTCGTAGCGGGGGTTGACGAGCAGTACTTC.